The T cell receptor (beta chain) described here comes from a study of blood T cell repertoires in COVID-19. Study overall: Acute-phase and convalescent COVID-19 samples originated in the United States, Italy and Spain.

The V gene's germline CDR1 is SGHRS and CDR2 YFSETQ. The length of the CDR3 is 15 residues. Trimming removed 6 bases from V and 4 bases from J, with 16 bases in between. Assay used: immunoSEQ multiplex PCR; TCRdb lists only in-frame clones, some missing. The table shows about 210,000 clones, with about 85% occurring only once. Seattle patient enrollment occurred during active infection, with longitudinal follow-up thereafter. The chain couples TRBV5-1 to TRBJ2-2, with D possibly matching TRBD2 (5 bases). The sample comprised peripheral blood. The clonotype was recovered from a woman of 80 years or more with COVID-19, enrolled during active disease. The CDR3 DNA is TGCGCCAGCACCCCAGAGGGCTGGAGCACCGGGGAGCTGTTTTTT. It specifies CASTPEGWSTGELFF.